The 32 T cell receptor beta chains reported below all come from one sample, sequenced in a study of T cells after yellow fever vaccination. A single record per CDR3 protein comes from TCRdb applying MiXCR to the 5' RACE reads. This table has about 32,000 distinct CDR3 sequences, 10% appearing once. Source: PBMCs, either bulk or a sorted T-cell subset (CD4+, CD8+, memory, or dextramer-sorted; not recorded which), taken roughly 15 days after the first yellow fever vaccination. The receptors were gathered from a man between 18 and 29 years old who received the YFV17D yellow fever vaccine.

The gene calls are TRBV11-3 and TRBJ2-5; D gene uncertain. CDR1 is SGHNT and CDR2 is YENEEA in the germline V gene. V dropped 1 base and J dropped 2 bases, with 5 bases sitting between them. The CDR3 extends over 13 amino acids. CDR3 in amino acids: CASSLADQETQYF. The CDR3 DNA reads TGTGCCAGCAGCTTAGCCGATCAAGAGACCCAGTACTTC. The whole variable domain, filled in from reference TRBV11-3 and TRBJ2-5, reads EAGVVQSPRYKIIEKKQPVAFWCNPISGHNTLYWYLQNLGQGPELLIRYENEEAVDDSQLPKDRFSAERLKGVDSTLKIQPAELGDSAVYLCASSLADQETQYFGPGTRLLVL.

As concerns this clonotype: With a much larger clone just one base away, this may be a read error. This chain connects TRBV6-2 or TRBV6-3 to TRBJ2-7; D is uncertain. This CDR3 is 13 amino acids long. The germline gives CDR1 MNHEY, CDR2 SVGEGT. The CDR3 loop reads CASSPGLSYEHYV. In DNA, the CDR3 is TGTGCCAGCAGTCCGGGTCTCTCCTACGAGCACTACGTC.

Details on this clonotype: Just one base apart from a much larger clone, this may be a read error. The chain is built from TRBV28 and TRBJ2-5, with D tentatively TRBD1 (6 bases). With 6 bases removed from V and 5 bases from J, the gap between germline ends came to 16 bases. Germline assignment: CDR1 MDHEN and CDR2 SYDVKM. The length of the CDR3 is 14 residues. The CDR3 coding sequence is TGTGCCAGCAGGGGAAGGGGGAGATGCGAGACCCAGTACTTC. Translated: CASRGRGRCETQYF.

Many counts were recorded for this clonotype. J is TRBJ1-1 and V is TRBV20-1, with unresolved D. Deletions cut 5 bases from V and 2 bases from J, with 15 bases between. Germline assignment: CDR1 DFQATT and CDR2 SNEGSKA (reference sequence). The CDR3 length is 14 residues. The CDR3 protein is CSARHIRANTEAFF. The CDR3 nucleotides are TGCAGTGCTCGGCACATTAGGGCTAACACTGAAGCTTTCTTT.

This clonotype was detected many times. CDR3 DNA sequence: TGTGCCAGCAGCTTGGACTATCAAGAGACCCAGTACTTC. It translates to CASSLDYQETQYF. The chain links TRBV7-3 to TRBJ2-5; D may be TRBD2 (6 bases). The germline V and J ends were trimmed by 3 bases and 2 bases, with 7 bases remaining between them. The germline gives CDR1 SGHTA, CDR2 FQGTGA. The CDR3 extends over 13 amino acids.

This clonotype was seen repeatedly, ten times or more. This rearrangement joins TRBV4-1 to TRBJ1-5; a possible D gene is TRBD1 (6 bases). V was pared by 2 bases and J by 1 base, with 15 bases between. The CDR3 sequence is 17 residues long. Germline loops: CDR1 MGHRA, CDR2 YSYEKL. CDR3 loop: CASSQRDMGLSNQPQHF. The CDR3, as DNA: TGCGCCAGCAGCCAAAGGGACATGGGGCTAAGCAATCAGCCCCAGCATTTT.

This clonotype was seen at least ten times. This chain connects TRBV7-6 to TRBJ2-1, with TRBD1 as a possible D gene (7 bases). The CDR3 covers 15 residues. Germline V lookup: CDR1 SGHVS, CDR2 FNYEAQ. V was shortened by 5 bases and J by 7 bases, with 18 bases between the two germline ends. The CDR3 DNA sequence: TGTGCCAGCAGCCCCCGTGGCAGGGGGGAGAATGAGCAGTTCTTC. As protein: CASSPRGRGENEQFF. Full variable domain (outside the CDR3, taken from reference TRBV7-6 and TRBJ2-1): GAGVSQSPRYKVTKRGQDVALRCDPISGHVSLYWYRQALGQGPEFLTYFNYEAQQDKSGLPNDRFSAERPEGSISTLTIQRTEQRDSAMYRCASSPRGRGENEQFFGPGTRLTVL.

This clonotype was recorded many times. The V call is TRBV24-1, the J call TRBJ2-3, with a possible D match to TRBD1 (6 bases). The CDR3 is 15 amino acids. Looked up from germline, CDR1 is KGHDR and CDR2 is SFDVKD. V lost 4 bases, J lost 1 base, and 11 bases lay in between. CDR3 loop: CATSDPSGGTDTQYF. In nucleotides, the CDR3 is TGTGCCACCAGTGACCCCTCAGGGGGCACAGATACGCAGTATTTT.

This clonotype was observed many times. The chain is built from TRBV20-1 and TRBJ2-7, with D possibly being TRBD1 (5 bases). The germline CDR1 and CDR2 sequences are DFQATT and SNEGSKA (reference sequence). V dropped 5 bases and J dropped 3 bases, with 8 bases sitting between them. The CDR3 contains 11 residues. The chain's CDR3 is CSAGAHYEQYV. In nucleotides, the CDR3 is TGCAGTGCTGGGGCGCACTACGAGCAGTACGTC.

This clonotype occurred many times. The chain is built from TRBV16 and TRBJ1-1; weak D call: TRBD1 (6 bases). The CDR3 loop spans 14 amino acids. Germline V gene lookup returns CDR1 KGHSY and CDR2 FQNENV. V dropped 2 bases and J dropped 6 bases, with 13 bases sitting between them. The CDR3 DNA follows: TGTGCCAGCAGCCAACTTCAGGGGACGGCTGAAGCTTTCTTT. Translating it yields CASSQLQGTAEAFF.

The CDR3 nucleotides are TGCAGTGCTAGCAGGAGGGAGGGCTCTGGGGCCAACGTCCTGACTTTC. Translation gives CSASRREGSGANVLTF. The chain links TRBV20-1 to TRBJ2-6; 7 bases agree with TRBD2. The trim removed 3 bases at V and 0 bases at J, leaving 5 bases unmatched. CDR3 length: 16 residues. The V gene's germline CDR1 is DFQATT and CDR2 SNEGSKA (reference sequence).

This clonotype was found many times. J is TRBJ2-7 and V is TRBV20-1; 7 bases map to TRBD1. CDR1 is DFQATT, CDR2 SNEGSKA, per germline (reference sequence). The CDR3 length is 13 residues. Trimming removed 8 bases from V and 3 bases from J; junction bases left unmatched: 10. This CDR3 is CSSQQGPGYEQYF. Here the CDR3 DNA reads TGCAGTAGCCAACAGGGGCCTGGCTACGAGCAGTACTTC.

A word on this clonotype: A much larger clone lies one base from this, so it may be a read error. This chain joins TRBV10-1 and TRBJ2-3; D remains ambiguous. This CDR3 comprises 13 residues. Germline CDR1 reads WNHNN; CDR2 reads SYGVQD (reference sequence). The CDR3 DNA is TGCGCCAGGAGTGAAGGGCACACAGATACGCAGTATTTT. Residues: CARSEGHTDTQYF.

This clonotype was picked up many times. CDR3 protein: CASSFLAGPYNEQFF. The CDR3, as DNA: TGTGCCAGCAGCTTTCTAGCGGGGCCCTACAATGAGCAGTTCTTC. The gene calls are TRBV7-8 and TRBJ2-1, with 9 bases aligning to TRBD2. The CDR3 runs to 15 residues. Trimming at V came to 3 bases and at J to 2 bases, leaving 2 bases not matched to a gene. CDR1 SGHVS and CDR2 FQNEAQ come from the germline V gene.

This clonotype was seen at least ten times. The chain carries TRBV2 and TRBJ2-5; the D gene could be TRBD1 or TRBD2 (5 bases each). Trimming removed 5 bases from V and 0 bases from J, with 10 bases in between. Germline V gives CDR1 SNHLY, CDR2 FYNNEI. The CDR3 contains 14 residues. The CDR3 bases are TGTGCCAGCAGTCCCGGGACGTACCAAGAGACCCAGTACTTC. Amino acid sequence: CASSPGTYQETQYF.

Note on this clonotype: A clone one base away is much larger, so this may be a read error. The chain couples TRBV12-3 or TRBV12-4 to TRBJ2-5, with 8 bases matching TRBD2. V shed 3 bases and J 4 bases; nucleotides not matched to a gene: 7. The CDR3 covers 15 residues. CDR3 sequence reads: CASSFPAGGGETQYF. DNA for the CDR3: TGTGCCAGCAGTTTCCCTGCCGGGGGGGGAGAGACCCAGTACTTC.

Comment on this clonotype: With a much larger clone just one base away, this may be a read error. The rearrangement links TRBV2 to TRBJ2-7; 8 bases fit TRBD2. The germline gives CDR1 SNHLY, CDR2 FYNNEI. This CDR3 has 13 residues. Trimming took 9 bases from V and 6 from J; bases not matched to a gene: 10. CDR3 DNA sequence: TGTGCCAGAAGTCTGGGACTAGAGGTCGAGCAGTACTTC. Translation: CARSLGLEVEQYF.

This clonotype came up many times. V gene TRBV10-3 combines with J gene TRBJ1-2; no clear D. CDR1 is ENHRY, CDR2 SYGVKD, per germline. The V gene lost 2 bases and the J gene lost 8 bases, with 15 bases spanning the gap. The CDR3 runs 14 residues. The CDR3 region has the DNA TGTGCCATCAGTGAGACGGTCCATGAAAGGGGCTACACCTTC. It codes for CAISETVHERGYTF.

This clonotype was picked up many times. This chain uses TRBV5-1 with TRBJ1-4; 10 nucleotides line up with TRBD1. The CDR3 length is 13 residues. In germline, CDR1 is SGHRS, CDR2 YFSETQ. V lost 4 bases, J lost 11 bases, and 5 bases stayed unmatched. The CDR3: CASSTGTGEKLFF. CDR3 coding DNA: TGCGCCAGCAGCACCGGGACAGGGGAGAAACTGTTTTTT.

The V call is TRBV7-8, the J call TRBJ1-1; no firm D call. The germline CDR1 and CDR2 sequences are SGHVS and FQNEAQ. Trimming took 3 bases from V and 4 from J, leaving 15 bases between them. CDR3 size: 15 residues. CDR3 in amino acids: CASSFNMERSTEAFF. CDR3 coding DNA: TGTGCCAGCAGCTTTAACATGGAGAGGTCCACTGAAGCTTTCTTT.

In regard to this clonotype: This may come from a read error, since a much larger clone is one base off. J is TRBJ2-1 and V is TRBV27; possible D gene TRBD2, 6 bases. The CDR3 consists of 15 residues. Germline-derived CDR1 and CDR2 are MNHEY and SMNVEV (reference sequence). CDR3 sequence reads: CSSSLFKGSRGEQFF. The CDR3 DNA is TGTTCCAGCAGTTTATTTAAGGGGTCGCGGGGTGAGCAGTTCTTC.

The J gene is TRBJ1-1, the V gene TRBV20-1, with D unclear. Trimming pared 5 bases from V and 1 base from J, leaving 11 bases between. Germline values: CDR1 DFQATT, CDR2 SNEGSKA (reference sequence). The CDR3 is 13 residues long. CDR3 region: CSAPSMANTEAFF. The CDR3 coding sequence is TGCAGTGCTCCCAGTATGGCGAACACTGAAGCTTTCTTT.

This clonotype was detected many times. V gene TRBV20-1 combines with J gene TRBJ1-6; TRBD1 matches 7 bases. CDR1 is DFQATT and CDR2 is SNEGSKA in the germline V gene (reference sequence). This CDR3 is built from 13 residues. With V trimmed by 5 bases and J by 6 bases, 4 bases remained unmatched. CDR3 DNA: TGCAGTGCTCCCGGGACAGCTAATTCACCCCTCCACTTT. Protein product: CSAPGTANSPLHF.

This clonotype was recorded many times. The V and J genes are TRBV12-3 or TRBV12-4 and TRBJ2-2; 8 bases are shared with TRBD1. V gave up 6 bases and J gave up 5 bases; unmatched junction bases: 8. The CDR3 contains 15 residues. This chain's CDR3 is CASRLRQGSTGELFF. CDR3 sequence (DNA): TGTGCCAGCAGACTTAGACAGGGGTCGACCGGGGAGCTGTTTTTT.

Of note for this clonotype: A read error may be the cause here, since a much bigger clone is one base away. The V and J genes are TRBV29-1 and TRBJ2-2; D not certain. Germline V gene data show CDR1 as SQVTM and CDR2 as ANQGSEA. V was trimmed by 1 base and J by 5 bases, leaving 11 bases between them. The CDR3 is 14 amino acids. The CDR3 DNA reads TGCAGCGTTGAAGGACGTACATCGACCGGGGAGCTGTTTTTT. This translates into CSVEGRTSTGELFF.

This clonotype was picked up many times. J is TRBJ2-4 and V is TRBV30, with D possibly TRBD2 on 7 matching bases. V was trimmed by 5 bases and J by 8 bases, leaving 19 bases between them. The CDR3 has 14 amino acids. Per germline, CDR1 GTSNPN and CDR2 SVGIG (reference sequence). CDR3 sequence (DNA): TGTGCCTGGTGGGCAGGGAGGGGGTTACACATTCAGTACTTC. Translating gives CAWWAGRGLHIQYF. The full variable domain, rest sourced from reference TRBV30 and TRBJ2-4, is SQTIHQWPATLVQPVGSPLSLECTVEGTSNPNLYWYRQAAGRGLQLLFYSVGIGQISSEVPQNLSASRPQDRQFILSSKKLLLSDSGFYLCAWWAGRGLHIQYFGAGTRLSVL.

This clonotype was observed many times. The V and J genes are TRBV29-1 and TRBJ2-5; D unresolved. V was clipped by 2 bases and J by 4 bases, with 11 bases between them. CDR1 is SQVTM and CDR2 is ANQGSEA in the germline V gene. CDR3 length: 13 amino acids. The DNA for the CDR3 is TGCAGCGTTGAAAAAGATTGGGGAGAGACCCAGTACTTC. Protein: CSVEKDWGETQYF. The full variable domain, completed using reference TRBV29-1 and TRBJ2-5, is SAVISQKPSRDICQRGTSLTIQCQVDSQVTMMFWYRQQPGQSLTLIATANQGSEATYESGFVIDKFPISRPNLTFSTLTVSNMSPEDSSIYLCSVEKDWGETQYFGPGTRLLVL.

The table lists this clonotype with many counts. Here the CDR3 DNA reads TGCAGTGCTAGAGTGACCGGGAGCTCCTATAATTCACCCCTCCACTTT. The encoded protein is CSARVTGSSYNSPLHF. The gene calls are TRBV20-1 and TRBJ1-6; D gene unclear. V lost 1 base and J lost 0, with 10 bases in between. The CDR3 sequence is 16 residues long. Germline values: CDR1 DFQATT, CDR2 SNEGSKA (reference sequence).

This clonotype was counted many times. V and J are TRBV25-1 and TRBJ1-6; TRBD1 might be the D (5 bases). CDR1 and CDR2 from the germline V gene are MGHDK and SYGVNS. The CDR3 runs to 16 residues. The germline V and J ends were trimmed by 4 bases and 5 bases, with 15 bases remaining between them. The CDR3 bases are TGTGCCAGCAGTGGTTTCACGAGACAGCATAATTCACCCCTCCACTTT. This sequence encodes CASSGFTRQHNSPLHF. The variable domain in full, with the rest retrieved from reference TRBV25-1 and TRBJ1-6, is EADIYQTPRYLVIGTGKKITLECSQTMGHDKMYWYQQDPGMELHLIHYSYGVNSTEKGDLSSESTVSRIRTEHFPLTLESARPSHTSQYLCASSGFTRQHNSPLHFGNGTRLTVT.

In its sample, this clonotype was seen many times. J is TRBJ2-3 and V is TRBV27; D gene uncertain. The V end lost 3 bases, the J end lost 2 bases, and 12 bases lay between the germline ends. Germline V gives CDR1 MNHEY, CDR2 SMNVEV (reference sequence). The CDR3 is 15 residues long. The CDR3 is CASSFLGRNTDTQYF. Written as DNA, the CDR3 is TGTGCCAGCAGTTTCTTGGGTAGGAACACAGATACGCAGTATTTT.

This clonotype showed up many times. The chain has TRBV11-2 and TRBJ2-5; D may be TRBD1 (5 bases). V lost 6 bases and J 0 bases, leaving 14 bases between the germline ends. CDR1 and CDR2 from the germline V gene are SGHAT and FQNNGV. This CDR3 is built from 15 residues. CDR3 loop: CASRSGLKYQETQYF. CDR3 DNA sequence: TGTGCCAGCAGGTCAGGGCTTAAATACCAAGAGACCCAGTACTTC.

The sample holds many counts of this clonotype. The chain has TRBV4-1 and TRBJ2-3; 7 bases align to TRBD2. The V segment lost 4 bases and the J segment 2 bases; nucleotides outside the gene matches: 6. Germline CDR1 is MGHRA and CDR2 is YSYEKL. There are 15 residues in the CDR3. The CDR3 here is CASSRTSEPTDTQYF. The CDR3 DNA follows: TGCGCCAGCAGCCGCACTAGCGAACCCACAGATACGCAGTATTTT.